This TCR beta chain is from a study of STAT3 mutations in large granular lymphocyte leukemia. For the study at large: More than half of T-LGLL patients received immunosuppressive therapy.

The CDR3 covers 15 residues. Trimming removed 2 bases from V and 8 bases from J; junction bases left unmatched: 9. The V gene's germline CDR1 is SGHRS and CDR2 YFSETQ. Concerning this clone itself: Its target is not known.

Study-wide findings and caveats: Every T-LGLL patient had at least one immunodominant TCRbeta clonotype. Treatment regimens differed across patients between samplings. In about 30% of the 18 patients, new TCR clonotypes emerged after therapy.

Using immunoSEQ multiplex PCR, the repertoire was profiled, and TCRdb retains in-frame clones only, with some absent. The sample contains more than 10,000 clones, about 84% of which appear only once. Input material: peripheral blood mononuclear cells. This TCR came from a man in his 60s with T-cell large granular lymphocyte leukemia. Some clones in this sample may be carry-over from other donors' samples. This chain joins TRBV5-1 and TRBJ2-1, with TRBD1 identical over 8 bases. In nucleotides, the CDR3 is TGCGCCAGCAGCTTTGACAGGGGCCTGTGGTATGAGCAGTTCTTC. Residues: CASSFDRGLWYEQFF.